Sequencing of this T cell receptor (beta chain) was carried out in a study of blood T cells in healthy people across ages. PCR was performed a second time for about 6 to 11 cycles using a sample-barcoded 5' primer and a J-beta primer mix. In TCRdb, the 5' RACE reads were re-called with MiXCR into one record per CDR3 protein. The sample lists about 1.5 million distinct CDR3 sequences; 40% to 45% were seen once. This CDR3 is built from 16 residues. From germline, CDR1 is LNHNV and CDR2 YYDKDF (reference sequence). The ends lost 10 bases at V and 3 bases at J; junction bases unmatched: 14. The source of this sequence is a woman under 30 in good health. The chain joins TRBV15 to TRBJ2-7; TRBD2 agrees at 11 bases. The sample was blood. CDR3 DNA: TGTGCCATCTCTACCGGGACTAGCGGTCCACGCTACGAGCAGTACTTC. This gives the protein CAISTGTSGPRYEQYF.